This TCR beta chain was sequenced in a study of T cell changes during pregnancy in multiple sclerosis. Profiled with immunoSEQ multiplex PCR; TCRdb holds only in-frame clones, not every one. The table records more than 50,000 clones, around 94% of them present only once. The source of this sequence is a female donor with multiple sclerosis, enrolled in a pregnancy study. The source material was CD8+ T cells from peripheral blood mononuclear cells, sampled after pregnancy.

DNA of the CDR3: TGTGCCAGCAGGGTGGGAGCTAGCAATCAGCCCCAGCATTTT. This translates into CASRVGASNQPQHF. The V and J genes are TRBV6-1 and TRBJ1-5; the D is unclear. CDR3 length: 14 residues. CDR1 is MNHNS and CDR2 is SASEGT in the germline V gene. V dropped 6 bases and J dropped 0 bases, with 9 bases sitting between them.